This T cell receptor (beta chain) was recovered during a study of T cell changes during pregnancy in multiple sclerosis. This clone was observed once. Trimming removed 3 bases from V and 2 bases from J; junction bases left unmatched: 9. Germline CDR1 MRHNA, CDR2 SNTAGT. The CDR3 loop spans 16 amino acids. TCRdb's copy holds only in-frame clones and misses some; the assay was immunoSEQ multiplex PCR. The sample yields 10,000 or so clones, 83% seen once. The sample consisted of CD8+ T cells from peripheral blood mononuclear cells, taken in the third trimester of pregnancy. The chain carries TRBV6-4 and TRBJ2-7; 8 nucleotides line up with TRBD1. This receptor was taken from a female donor in good health, enrolled as a control in a pregnancy study. CDR3 sequence: CASSENRDRFTYEQYF. Here the CDR3 DNA reads TGTGCCAGCAGTGAGAATAGGGACAGGTTTACCTACGAGCAGTACTTC.